This passage covers 2 T cell receptor beta chains from one sample sequenced in a study of T cells in Graves' hyperthyroidism and ophthalmopathy (dated by TCRdb to about 2019). Receptors were amplified or captured by multiplex PCR. Sequencing instrument: Illumina HiSeq 2000. Amplification of TCR beta CDR3 regions was carried out from RNA transcripts. The first round of RT-PCR for the TCR CDR3 was performed with the HTBI primer set and the Qiagen OneStep RT-PCR kit. TCRdb reprocessing: public reads trimmed at Q25 with fastp, clones called with MiXCR, in-frame beta chains kept. For every CDR3 protein sequence, its rows merge into one entry that carries the most common genes and DNA. The sample profile shows 700,000 to 950,000 distinct CDR3 sequences; roughly a third of them were found once. 31% of the sample comes from the top ten. Sequenced material: blood. The receptors originated from a woman between 40 and 50 years old with Graves' hyperthyroidism.

This clonotype was counted ten times or more. The rearrangement uses TRBV10-2 and TRBJ1-2; 7 bases match TRBD1. Germline CDR1 and CDR2: WSHSY and SAAADI. The CDR3 consists of 14 residues. V lost 6 bases, J lost 4 bases, and 8 bases stayed unmatched. This CDR3 is CASSETGWGYGYTF. The CDR3 nucleotides are TGCGCCAGCAGCGAGACAGGGTGGGGCTATGGCTACACCTTC.

This clonotype occurred many times. The chain joins TRBV3-1 to TRBJ2-7, with 9 bases lining up with TRBD1. In germline, CDR1 is LGHDT, CDR2 YNNKEL (reference sequence). V shed 4 bases, J shed 1 base, and the junction held 5 bases outside the gene matches. The CDR3 is made up of 15 amino acids. The CDR3 DNA follows: TGTGCCAGCAGCCTCACAGGGGGCGCGTCCTACGAGCAGTACTTC. It codes for CASSLTGGASYEQYF.